These 24 T cell receptor beta chains share one sample of origin, sequenced in a study of control samples from healthy donors and cancer patients. The repertoire was sequenced with immunoSEQ multiplex PCR; TCRdb's copy has only in-frame clones and lacks some. The top ten hold 3% to 4% of the sample, which has some 30,000 clones, 87% seen once. The sample was formalin-fixed, paraffin-embedded tissue. These receptors were taken from a female donor with melanoma.

V gene TRBV15 combines with J gene TRBJ1-5; D is ambiguous. The CDR3 has 15 amino acids. Germline loops: CDR1 LNHNV, CDR2 YYDKDF (reference sequence). V was pared by 1 base and J by 1 base, with 8 bases between. Written as DNA, the CDR3 is TGTGCCACCAGCAGAGTCGATGGGAGCAATCAGCCCCAGCATTTT. Protein product: CATSRVDGSNQPQHF.

As concerns this clone: One end of the junction fails to match germline, which may point to a read error. The genes are TRBV7-2 and TRBJ2-1; 12 bases fit TRBD2. From germline, CDR1 is SGHTA and CDR2 FQGNSA. The CDR3 extends over 17 amino acids. The CDR3 nucleotides read TGTGCCAGCGGTGGACTAGCGGGAAAGGGATCCTATAATGAGCAGTTCTTC. It yields the protein CASGGLAGKGSYNEQFF.

The V gene is TRBV5-1, the J gene TRBJ2-7; either TRBD1 or TRBD2 may fit D (5 bases each). This CDR3 has 14 residues. Deletions cut 4 bases from V and 4 bases from J, with 15 bases between. Germline CDR1 is SGHRS and CDR2 is YFSETQ. The CDR3 loop is CASSIGTEPYEQYF. The CDR3 bases are TGCGCCAGCAGCATCGGGACGGAGCCTTACGAGCAGTACTTC.

V and J are TRBV5-1 and TRBJ1-4, with a possible D match to TRBD1 (5 bases). CDR1 is SGHRS, CDR2 YFSETQ, per germline. The CDR3 has 14 residues. Trimming took 5 bases from V and 0 from J, leaving 8 bases between them. CDR3 in DNA: TGCGCCAGCAGGGGACGTGCAACTAATGAAAAACTGTTTTTT. Protein: CASRGRATNEKLFF.

The rearrangement links TRBV3-1 (or the pseudogene TRBV3-2) to TRBJ1-5; no reliable D call. Germline values: CDR1 LGHDT, CDR2 YNNKEL (reference sequence). Trimming shortened V by 2 bases and J by 8 bases, and 16 bases separated the two germline ends. The CDR3 is 15 amino acids. CDR3 sequence (DNA): TGTGCCAGCAGCCAAATGGCGGAGGGTAGCAAGCCCCAGCATTTT. It yields the protein CASSQMAEGSKPQHF.

The rearrangement uses TRBV29-1 and TRBJ2-7; 9 nucleotides match TRBD1. The J segment lost 4 bases and the V segment lost 7 bases, leaving 5 bases of the junction unmatched. The germline CDR1 and CDR2 sequences are SQVTM and ANQGSEA. The CDR3 length is 12 residues. In DNA form, the CDR3 reads TGCAGCGCCGGGACAGGGACTTACGAGCAGTACTTC. Amino acids: CSAGTGTYEQYF.

The V call is TRBV14, the J call TRBJ2-5; D is ambiguous. V gave up 1 base and J gave up 4 bases, with 7 bases separating them. The CDR3 totals 13 residues. Germline V gene sequence: CDR1 SGHDN, CDR2 FVKESK. DNA of the CDR3: TGTGCCAGCAGCCAAGCTCTGGTAGAGACCCAGTACTTC. This encodes CASSQALVETQYF.

The chain recombines TRBV19 with TRBJ2-2; D gene unclear. Per the germline V gene, CDR1 is LNHDA and CDR2 is SQIVND (reference sequence). Trimming left V 3 bases short and J 6 bases short, with 14 bases between. The length of the CDR3 is 15 residues. The DNA of the CDR3 is TGTGCCAGTAGTATTACCGGGCACCGCGCCGGGGAGCTGTTTTTT. It specifies CASSITGHRAGELFF.

This rearrangement joins TRBV4-2 to TRBJ1-6, with D uncertain. Trimming removed 0 bases at V and 6 bases at J, with 6 bases between. This CDR3 comprises 14 residues. CDR1 and CDR2 (germline): LGHNA, YNFKEQ. The CDR3 loop reads CASSQEVFNSPLHF. The CDR3 nucleotides read TGTGCCAGCAGCCAAGAGGTTTTTAATTCACCCCTCCACTTT.

This clone showed up just once. V and J are TRBV21-1 and TRBJ2-1; the table's TRBD2 call for D was not verified on the DNA. TRBV21-1 is labeled a pseudogene. The CDR3 contains 16 residues. Here the CDR3 reads CASPERTSGRYNEQFF. CDR3 in DNA: TGTGCCAGCCCCGAAAGGACTAGCGGGAGGTACAATGAGCAGTTCTTC.

Only one count was recorded for this clone. The chain links TRBV11-2 to TRBJ2-7, with 8 bases matching TRBD2. Germline loops: CDR1 SGHAT, CDR2 FQNNGV. The V segment lost 1 base and the J segment 0 bases; nucleotides outside the gene matches: 2. This CDR3 is built from 15 residues. Written as DNA, the CDR3 is TGTGCCAGCAGCTTAGCTGCGGGAGGCTCCTACGAGCAGTACTTC. Its protein is CASSLAAGGSYEQYF.

This chain joins TRBV5-1 and TRBJ1-5; 8 positions agree with TRBD1. There are 14 residues in the CDR3. CDR1 and CDR2 from the germline V gene are SGHRS and YFSETQ. V trimming: 4 bases; J trimming: 5 bases; junction bases outside the gene matches: 5. The CDR3: CASSTGGGDQPQHF. The CDR3 nucleotides are TGCGCCAGCAGCACAGGGGGGGGTGATCAGCCCCAGCATTTT.

The chain links TRBV11-2 to TRBJ1-2, with D unresolved. The CDR3 is made up of 14 amino acids. CDR1 and CDR2 from the germline V gene are SGHAT and FQNNGV. The V and J ends lost 1 base and 4 bases respectively, with 10 bases between them. CDR3 loop: CASSLAVRSYGYTF. CDR3 sequence (DNA): TGTGCCAGCAGCTTAGCGGTCCGTAGCTATGGCTACACCTTC.

The chain has TRBV24-1 and TRBJ2-2; D may match TRBD1 or TRBD2 (5 bases each). Germline CDR1 and CDR2: KGHDR and SFDVKD. Trimming removed 10 bases at V and 5 bases at J, with 13 bases between. There are 13 residues in the CDR3. DNA of the CDR3: TGTGCCACTCGGGACGGTGGGACCGGGGAGCTGTTTTTT. It yields the protein CATRDGGTGELFF.

V is TRBV18 and J is TRBJ1-3; 8 bases map to TRBD1. Germline V CDR1 and CDR2: KGHSH, LQKENI. This CDR3 is built from 14 residues. The J segment lost 4 bases and the V segment lost 2 bases, leaving 1 base of the junction unmatched. The CDR3 reads CASSPRDRGNTIYF. The CDR3 nucleotides read TGTGCCAGCTCACCAAGGGACAGGGGAAACACCATATATTTT.

The chain combines TRBV7-9 with TRBJ1-2, with 8 bases aligning to TRBD1. CDR3 length: 13 residues. The V gene's germline CDR1 is SEHNR and CDR2 FQNEAQ (reference sequence). Germline trimming cut 7 bases from V and 10 bases from J; bases unmatched to any gene: 11. DNA for the CDR3: TGTGCCAGCAACCTGGCGGGGGACAGGACCTACACCTTC. This sequence encodes CASNLAGDRTYTF.

J is TRBJ2-1 and V is TRBV25-1, with 10 nucleotides matching TRBD2. Trimming cost V 5 bases and J 5 bases; bases outside gene matches: 12. Germline V gene sequence: CDR1 MGHDK, CDR2 SYGVNS. The CDR3 consists of 17 residues. In DNA form, the CDR3 reads TGTGCCAGCAGTATCCAATACCGCACTAGCGGGAACAATGAGCAGTTCTTC. Translation: CASSIQYRTSGNNEQFF.

The V gene is TRBV2, the J gene TRBJ2-7, with TRBD1 identical over 10 bases. The CDR3 has 15 residues. With 6 bases clipped from V and 2 bases from J, the junction kept 7 bases outside the gene matches. The V gene's germline CDR1 is SNHLY and CDR2 FYNNEI. The CDR3 nucleotides read TGTGCCAGCAGCTTACGACAGGGGGCAGCCTACGAGCAGTACTTC. Encoded protein: CASSLRQGAAYEQYF.

The chain is built from TRBV14 and TRBJ1-6; 10 bases align to TRBD1. The CDR3 runs to 16 residues. With 5 bases clipped from V and 10 bases from J, the junction kept 11 bases outside the gene matches. The V gene's germline CDR1 is SGHDN and CDR2 FVKESK. The CDR3 here is CASSNLGTGVRSPLHF. The CDR3 nucleotides are TGTGCCAGCAGCAACCTCGGGACAGGGGTACGATCACCCCTCCACTTT.

The J gene is TRBJ2-5, the V gene TRBV5-4; D is possibly TRBD1 (7 bases). Trimming removed 5 bases at V and 1 base at J, with 12 bases between. The CDR3 has 14 amino acids. The V gene's germline CDR1 is SGHNT and CDR2 YYREEE (reference sequence). The CDR3 DNA reads TGTGCCAGCAGTAGCGGACAGGCCCAAGAGACCCAGTACTTC. Encoded protein: CASSSGQAQETQYF.

The chain couples TRBV30 to TRBJ1-2, with a tentative D call TRBD1 (5 bases). The V gene's germline CDR1 is GTSNPN and CDR2 SVGIG (reference sequence). Deletions cut 4 bases from V and 8 bases from J, with 14 bases between. There are 12 residues in the CDR3. Here the CDR3 reads CAWTVDTGGYTF. Here the CDR3 DNA reads TGTGCCTGGACTGTGGACACAGGAGGCTACACCTTC. Complete variable domain (other parts from reference TRBV30 and TRBJ1-2): SQTIHQWPATLVQPVGSPLSLECTVEGTSNPNLYWYRQAAGRGLQLLFYSVGIGQISSEVPQNLSASRPQDRQFILSSKKLLLSDSGFYLCAWTVDTGGYTFGSGTRLTVV.

This clone was seen a single time. The chain joins TRBV3-1 (or the pseudogene TRBV3-2) to TRBJ2-2; possibly TRBD2 for D (6 bases). Germline V gives CDR1 LGHDT, CDR2 YNNKEL (reference sequence). The V end lost 4 bases, the J end lost 5 bases, and 14 bases lay between the germline ends. The CDR3 extends over 15 amino acids. The CDR3 nucleotides are TGTGCCAGCAGCCTGCGGGGAGGAAGAACCGGGGAGCTGTTTTTT. Translating it yields CASSLRGGRTGELFF.

The rearrangement links TRBV4-3 to TRBJ1-1, with D possibly TRBD1 on 6 matching bases. Per germline, CDR1 LGHNA and CDR2 YSLEER. The length of the CDR3 is 13 residues. The ends were cut back, 3 bases at V and 1 base at J, with 6 bases in the middle. The DNA of the CDR3 is TGCGCCAGCAGCCAGACAGGGAACACTGAAGCTTTCTTT. This sequence encodes CASSQTGNTEAFF.

This sequence joins TRBV15 and TRBJ1-2, with D possibly being TRBD1 (5 bases). This CDR3 region has 15 residues. V lost 0 bases and J lost 8, with 16 bases in between. Germline lookup yields CDR1 LNHNV and CDR2 YYDKDF (reference sequence). CDR3 nucleotide sequence: TGTGCCACCAGCAGAGATATGGTGACAGAGGGGGGCTACACCTTC. It codes for CATSRDMVTEGGYTF.